The 19 T cell receptor beta chains listed next were all sequenced from one sample in a study of cytomegalovirus exposure and HLA in healthy donors. With 60 Vbeta and 13 Jbeta primers, the PCR was carried out. Clones were sequenced by immunoSEQ multiplex PCR, and TCRdb holds only the in-frame ones, with some missing. The sample carries about 92,000 clones, around four fifths recorded once. The sample comprised PBMCs. These receptors originate from a woman aged 18-29 years in good health and CMV-seropositive.

This chain links TRBV5-1 with TRBJ1-2; D not certain. The CDR3 is 14 amino acids. Germline lookup yields CDR1 SGHRS and CDR2 YFSETQ. Trimming left V 4 bases short and J 2 bases short, with 12 bases between. The CDR3 DNA reads TGCGCCAGCAGCCCCGCGCGGGGAAACTATGGCTACACCTTC. This translates into CASSPARGNYGYTF.

The chain is built from TRBV28 and TRBJ2-7, with TRBD1 identical over 9 bases. Germline CDR1 is MDHEN and CDR2 is SYDVKM. The V and J ends lost 5 bases and 1 base, in that order; junction bases with no gene match: 6. The CDR3 runs to 15 residues. The CDR3 is CASSPGTGWSYEQYF. The CDR3 nucleotides are TGTGCCAGCAGTCCCGGGACAGGGTGGTCCTACGAGCAGTACTTC.

The rearrangement joins TRBV18 to TRBJ2-3; no clear D. Germline CDR1 and CDR2: KGHSH and LQKENI. Deletions cut 0 bases from V and 2 bases from J, with 6 bases between. This CDR3 comprises 14 residues. The CDR3 is CASSPPVNTDTQYF. The CDR3 DNA sequence: TGTGCCAGCTCACCACCCGTTAACACAGATACGCAGTATTTT.

The chain joins TRBV9 to TRBJ2-3; 7 bases are shared with TRBD2. CDR3 length: 18 amino acids. CDR1 is SGDLS and CDR2 is YYNGEE in the germline V gene. Trimming cost V 0 bases and J 0 bases; bases outside gene matches: 10. CDR3 sequence reads: CASSVGGGVAGSTDTQYF. Here the CDR3 DNA reads TGTGCCAGCAGCGTAGGTGGGGGGGTGGCGGGTAGCACAGATACGCAGTATTTT.

This clone was counted a few times. This chain links TRBV28 with TRBJ1-5; 9 bases line up with TRBD1. The V and J ends lost 2 bases and 7 bases, in that order; junction bases with no gene match: 6. The germline CDR1 and CDR2 sequences are MDHEN and SYDVKM. CDR3 length: 15 residues. The CDR3 coding sequence is TGTGCCAGCAGTTTACGGGACAGGGTTTTGCAGCCCCAGCATTTT. The encoded protein is CASSLRDRVLQPQHF. Full variable domain (outside the CDR3, taken from reference TRBV28 and TRBJ1-5): DVKVTQSSRYLVKRTGEKVFLECVQDMDHENMFWYRQDPGLGLRLIYFSYDVKMKEKGDIPEGYSVSREKKERFSLILESASTNQTSMYLCASSLRDRVLQPQHFGDGTRLSIL.

The V gene is TRBV7-9, the J gene TRBJ2-1; D perhaps matches TRBD1 (6 bases). Germline lookup yields CDR1 SEHNR and CDR2 FQNEAQ (reference sequence). CDR3 length equals 15 residues. Trimming left V 5 bases short and J 2 bases short, with 13 bases between. The CDR3 bases are TGTGCCAGCAGCGCCCCCGGGACAACCTACAATGAGCAGTTCTTC. Its protein product is CASSAPGTTYNEQFF.

The chain employs TRBV6-1 and TRBJ1-2, with D unresolved. V was shortened by 2 bases and J by 1 base, with 14 bases between the two germline ends. CDR3 length: 16 amino acids. CDR1 and CDR2 (germline): MNHNS, SASEGT. CDR3 in DNA: TGTGCCAGCAGTGAATCCAGCGAGGGAGTTAACTATGGCTACACCTTC. Translation: CASSESSEGVNYGYTF.

The genes are TRBV2 and TRBJ1-3; D is ambiguous. The CDR3 runs to 13 residues. CDR1 and CDR2 (germline): SNHLY, FYNNEI. With 8 bases removed from V and 2 bases from J, the gap between germline ends came to 10 bases. The CDR3 protein is CASRRGTGNTIYF. The CDR3 DNA sequence: TGTGCCAGCCGCCGAGGAACTGGAAACACCATATATTTT.

This clone appeared once. The chain links TRBV7-2 to TRBJ2-3, with a tentative D call TRBD1 (6 bases). There are 15 residues in the CDR3. V lost 4 bases, J lost 1 base, and 12 bases lay in between. Germline CDR1 is SGHTA and CDR2 is FQGNSA. Here the CDR3 reads CASSYNRARTDTQYF. Written as DNA, the CDR3 is TGTGCCAGCAGCTACAACAGGGCCCGCACAGATACGCAGTATTTT.

This clone appeared a few times. This chain uses TRBV28 with TRBJ2-7; D is uncertain. CDR1 and CDR2 from the germline V gene are MDHEN and SYDVKM. The V and J ends lost 10 bases and 0 bases respectively, with 16 bases between them. CDR3 size: 14 residues. The CDR3 coding sequence is TGTGCCACTTTTCGAACTCCCCGCTCCTACGAGCAGTACTTC. This codes for CATFRTPRSYEQYF.

The chain recombines TRBV7-6 with TRBJ2-5; 9 bases agree with TRBD2. This CDR3 contains 15 residues. CDR1 is SGHVS, CDR2 FNYEAQ, per germline. V lost 1 base to trimming and J lost 5 bases; unmatched junction nucleotides: 5. This chain's CDR3 is CASSLVAGVLETQYF. CDR3 bases: TGTGCCAGCAGCTTAGTAGCGGGGGTCCTCGAGACCCAGTACTTC.

The V and J genes are TRBV6-1 and TRBJ2-2, with D possibly being TRBD2 (5 bases). The CDR3 loop spans 15 amino acids. The germline CDR1 and CDR2 sequences are MNHNS and SASEGT. The V and J ends lost 6 bases and 5 bases respectively, with 16 bases between them. This CDR3 is CASRTGNTETGELFF. The DNA for the CDR3 is TGTGCCAGCAGGACGGGGAACACCGAAACCGGGGAGCTGTTTTTT.

CDR3 sequence (DNA): TGCGCCAGCGGACAGGGGTTTGACACTGAAGCTTTCTTT. As protein: CASGQGFDTEAFF. The rearrangement uses TRBV5-1 and TRBJ1-1, with TRBD1 matching 9 bases. V gave up 7 bases and J gave up 3 bases; unmatched junction bases: 4. CDR1 and CDR2 from the germline V gene are SGHRS and YFSETQ. The CDR3 is 13 residues long. Full variable domain (rest looked up from reference TRBV5-1 and TRBJ1-1): KAGVTQTPRYLIKTRGQQVTLSCSPISGHRSVSWYQQTPGQGLQFLFEYFSETQRNKGNFPGRFSGRQFSNSRSEMNVSTLELGDSALYLCASGQGFDTEAFFGQGTRLTVV.

The chain employs TRBV28 and TRBJ2-7; 8 nucleotides agree with TRBD2. J gave up 0 bases and V 4 bases, and 5 bases lay outside the gene matches. The CDR3 spans 15 residues. Germline V lookup: CDR1 MDHEN, CDR2 SYDVKM. The DNA of the CDR3 is TGTGCCAGCAGTTACGCCGGGACTAGCTCCTACGAGCAGTACTTC. Translating gives CASSYAGTSSYEQYF.

The chain carries TRBV28 and TRBJ2-7, with TRBD1 matching over 7 bases. This CDR3 spans 13 amino acids. V lost 5 bases, J lost 3 bases, and 4 bases stayed unmatched. Germline lookup yields CDR1 MDHEN and CDR2 SYDVKM. The CDR3, as DNA: TGTGCCAGCAGTCGGGACAGCCGCTACGAGCAGTACTTC. Amino acid sequence: CASSRDSRYEQYF.

CDR3 in DNA: TGTGCCAGCAGTTCCTCTTCTGGGGACTACCACTACAATGAGCAGTTCTTC. Its translation is CASSSSSGDYHYNEQFF. The rearrangement joins TRBV27 to TRBJ2-1; TRBD2 aligns across 7 bases. With 4 bases clipped from V and 3 bases from J, the junction kept 12 bases outside the gene matches. Germline CDR1 is MNHEY and CDR2 is SMNVEV (reference sequence). The CDR3 is made up of 17 amino acids.

Only a few counts were recorded for this clone. V is TRBV5-4 and J is TRBJ1-4; no reliable D call. The CDR3 contains 15 residues. Germline CDR1 is SGHNT and CDR2 is YYREEE (reference sequence). V was pared by 0 bases and J by 10 bases, with 16 bases between. The CDR3 DNA sequence: TGTGCCAGCAGCTTGGGATTTCACTTGCTAGGAAAACTGTTTTTT. Its protein is CASSLGFHLLGKLFF.

Only a few counts were recorded for this clone. The chain has TRBV5-6 and TRBJ1-1, with D unclear. There are 13 residues in the CDR3. V was clipped by 0 bases and J by 4 bases, with 7 bases between them. CDR1 is SGHDT, CDR2 YYEEEE, per germline. CDR3 DNA sequence: TGTGCCAGCAGCTTGGTATGGGCCACTGAAGCTTTCTTT. This gives the protein CASSLVWATEAFF. Drawing the rest from reference TRBV5-6 and TRBJ1-1, the complete variable domain is DAGVTQSPTHLIKTRGQQVTLRCSPKSGHDTVSWYQQALGQGPQFIFQYYEEEERQRGNFPDRFSGHQFPNYSSELNVNALLLGDSALYLCASSLVWATEAFFGQGTRLTVV.

By sample share, this clone is medium-sized. The rearrangement joins TRBV25-1 to TRBJ1-1; D remains ambiguous. Trimming took off 4 bases at V and 0 bases at J, with 15 bases between the two ends. This CDR3 comprises 16 residues. CDR1 is MGHDK, CDR2 SYGVNS, per germline. The CDR3 protein is CASSGRDPILNTEAFF. As DNA, the CDR3 is TGTGCCAGCAGTGGCCGGGATCCAATTCTGAACACTGAAGCTTTCTTT.